The clone carrying this T cell receptor (beta chain) was seen just once. Its matching antigen is unknown. The sample originates from a study of shared clonotypes between healthy human individuals. Across the study: Donors had three CD4 naive, three CD4 memory, two CD8 naive and one CD8 memory plate apiece.

Deep-level settings were used for running the assay. Profiled with immunoSEQ multiplex PCR; TCRdb holds only in-frame clones, not every one. The repertoire has approximately 700,000 clones, about 80% of them found once; the top ten carry under 2%. Findings and limits, study-wide: In this cohort, only blood was sampled, and tissue repertoires likely differ. A reduction in generation probabilities was seen for non-shared clonotypes relative to those shared by all four donors.

Germline CDR1 and CDR2: SGHVS and FQNEAQ. V lost 1 base and J lost 2, with 8 bases in between. The CDR3 runs 14 residues. Material: memory CD4+ T cells sorted from blood. Subset: CD45RA-negative fraction. This TCR was sampled from a woman under 40 in good health. The chain joins TRBV7-8 to TRBJ2-5, with D unresolved. CDR3 DNA: TGTGCCAGCAGCTTAGATGAAGCGCAAGAGACCCAGTACTTC. It encodes CASSLDEAQETQYF.